This T cell receptor beta chain was sequenced for a study of blood T cell repertoires in COVID-19. About the research overall: Acute-phase and convalescent COVID-19 samples originated in the United States, Italy and Spain. PBMCs, B-cell-depleted T cells, or T cells provided the cDNA or gDNA that made up the material.

The authors' processing: It was from reference gene primer amplification that nucleated cell counts were estimated. Sequencing used immunoSEQ multiplex PCR; TCRdb keeps in-frame clones, though not all of them. The V and J calls and clone size come from that table; D and trimming were worked out from the DNA. Among around 50,000 clones listed, about 82% were seen once. Deletions cut 0 bases from V and 3 bases from J, with 9 bases between. Germline CDR1 is LGHNA and CDR2 is YNFKEQ. The CDR3 contains 15 residues. The chain links TRBV4-2 to TRBJ1-3; D not resolved. This receptor was obtained from a woman older than 75 with acute or convalescent COVID-19. What was sequenced was peripheral blood. The DNA of the CDR3 is TGTGCCAGCAGCCAAGATCATGGAGGTGGAAACACCATATATTTT. The encoded protein is CASSQDHGGGNTIYF.